The TCR beta chain under discussion was sequenced for a study of cytomegalovirus exposure and HLA in healthy donors. 60 Vbeta and 13 Jbeta primers were used in PCR. Clones were read by immunoSEQ multiplex PCR, and TCRdb kept only the in-frame ones, dropping some. This sample has 90,000 to 110,000 clones, with around 75% found just once. CDR1 and CDR2 from the germline V gene are SGHRS and YFSETQ. The V end was cut by 0 bases, the J end by 9 bases, with 12 bases between. The length of the CDR3 is 14 residues. The receptor's source is a man aged 25 to 40 in good health and CMV-seronegative. Sequenced material: PBMCs. The chain employs TRBV5-1 and TRBJ2-2; D remains unclear. The CDR3 sequence: CASSLVAGQRELFF. CDR3 DNA: TGCGCCAGCAGCTTGGTGGCAGGCCAAAGGGAGCTGTTTTTT.